This T cell receptor (beta chain) was obtained from a study of OX40 agonist ivuxolimab in advanced cancers. Background on the study: Patients treated during dose escalation were battling hepatocellular carcinoma, melanoma, renal cell or head and neck cancer. Anti-PD-1, anti-PD-L1 or anti-CTLA-4 therapy given earlier was allowed, and approximately 40% had some. Findings and caveats of the study: Clonal expansion was among the lowest in partial responders at 0.1-3.0 mg/kg, especially CD8+. It was not determined which antigens were specifically recognized by the peripheral T cells that had undergone clonal expansion.

As regards this clone: Its antigen is not identified.

The CDR3 extends over 14 amino acids. Trimming stripped 0 bases from V and 3 bases from J, with 8 bases between. Germline CDR1 PRHDT, CDR2 FYEKMQ (reference sequence). The data were produced by immunoSEQ multiplex PCR, yet TCRdb's version contains in-frame clones alone and is incomplete. This sample has some 53,000 clones; 85% to 95% occur once, and the top ten carry 12%. The chain links TRBV13 to TRBJ1-1; D is unresolved. Sequenced here: CD4+ or CD8+ T cells sorted from blood, sampled in a trial of the OX40 agonist ivuxolimab. This TCR was sampled from an adult with an advanced solid tumor such as melanoma, head and neck, liver or kidney cancer. CDR3 nucleotide sequence: TGTGCCAGCAGCTTAGGGAAAGGTTACACTGAAGCTTTCTTT. This codes for CASSLGKGYTEAFF.